Included here is one T cell receptor beta chain sequence, with context. CDR3 length: 18 residues. V trimming: 2 bases; J trimming: 0 bases; junction bases outside the gene matches: 10. Germline loops: CDR1 LNHDA, CDR2 SQIVND (reference sequence). This entry is derived from a study of cytomegalovirus exposure and HLA in healthy donors. The PCR ran on 60 Vbeta and 13 Jbeta primers. TCRdb keeps only in-frame clones here, not all; method: immunoSEQ multiplex PCR. The sample has approximately 170,000 clones, approximately 80% seen once. Sequences were obtained from PBMCs. The chain carries TRBV19 and TRBJ2-4; 7 nucleotides agree with TRBD1. The sequence came from a boy younger than 10 in good health and CMV-seronegative. The CDR3 region is CASSIRGPGHIAKNIQYF. Written as DNA, the CDR3 is TGTGCCAGTAGTATAAGGGGGCCGGGACATATAGCCAAAAACATTCAGTACTTC.